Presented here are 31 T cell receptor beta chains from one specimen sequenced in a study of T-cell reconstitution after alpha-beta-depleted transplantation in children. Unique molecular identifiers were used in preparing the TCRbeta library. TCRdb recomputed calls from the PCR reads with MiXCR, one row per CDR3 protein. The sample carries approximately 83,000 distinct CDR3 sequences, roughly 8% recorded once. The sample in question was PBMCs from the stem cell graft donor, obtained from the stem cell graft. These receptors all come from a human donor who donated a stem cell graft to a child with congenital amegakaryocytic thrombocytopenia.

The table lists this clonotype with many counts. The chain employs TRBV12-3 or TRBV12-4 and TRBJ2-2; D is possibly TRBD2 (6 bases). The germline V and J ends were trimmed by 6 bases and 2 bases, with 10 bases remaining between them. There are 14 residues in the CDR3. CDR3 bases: TGTGCCAGCAGGGGCGGGACCAACACCGGGGAGCTGTTTTTT. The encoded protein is CASRGGTNTGELFF.

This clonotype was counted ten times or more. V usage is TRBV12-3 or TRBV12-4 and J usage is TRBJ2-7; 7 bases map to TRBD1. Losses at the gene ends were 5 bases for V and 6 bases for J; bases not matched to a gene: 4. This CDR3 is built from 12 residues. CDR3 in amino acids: CASSQQGSEQYF. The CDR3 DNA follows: TGTGCCAGCAGTCAACAGGGGTCCGAGCAGTACTTC.

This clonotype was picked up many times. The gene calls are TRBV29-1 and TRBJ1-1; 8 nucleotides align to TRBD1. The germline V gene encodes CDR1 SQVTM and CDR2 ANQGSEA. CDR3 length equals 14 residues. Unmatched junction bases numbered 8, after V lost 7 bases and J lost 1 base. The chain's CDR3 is CSAASDRENTEAFF. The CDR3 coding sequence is TGCAGCGCGGCTTCGGACAGGGAGAACACTGAAGCTTTCTTT.

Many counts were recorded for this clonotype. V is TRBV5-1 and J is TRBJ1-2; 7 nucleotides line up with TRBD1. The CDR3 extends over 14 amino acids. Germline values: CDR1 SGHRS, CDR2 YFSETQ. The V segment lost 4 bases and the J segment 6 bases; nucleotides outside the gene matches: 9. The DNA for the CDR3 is TGCGCCAGCAGCCGTGACAGGGAAGAGCATGGCTACACCTTC. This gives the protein CASSRDREEHGYTF. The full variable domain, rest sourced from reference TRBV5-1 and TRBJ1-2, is KAGVTQTPRYLIKTRGQQVTLSCSPISGHRSVSWYQQTPGQGLQFLFEYFSETQRNKGNFPGRFSGRQFSNSRSEMNVSTLELGDSALYLCASSRDREEHGYTFGSGTRLTVV.

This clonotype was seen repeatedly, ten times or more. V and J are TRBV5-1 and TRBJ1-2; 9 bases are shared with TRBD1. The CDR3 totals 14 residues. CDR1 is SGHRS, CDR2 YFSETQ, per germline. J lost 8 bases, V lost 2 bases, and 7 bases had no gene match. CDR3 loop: CASSLQQGAEGYTF. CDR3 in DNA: TGCGCCAGCAGCTTACAACAGGGGGCAGAAGGCTACACCTTC.

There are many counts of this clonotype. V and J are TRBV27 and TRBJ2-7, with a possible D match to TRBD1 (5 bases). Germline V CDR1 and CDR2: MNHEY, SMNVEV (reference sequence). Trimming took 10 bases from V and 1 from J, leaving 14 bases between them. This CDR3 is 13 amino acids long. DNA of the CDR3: TGTGCCACCGGACAACACCCTTCCTACGAGCAGTACTTC. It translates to CATGQHPSYEQYF.

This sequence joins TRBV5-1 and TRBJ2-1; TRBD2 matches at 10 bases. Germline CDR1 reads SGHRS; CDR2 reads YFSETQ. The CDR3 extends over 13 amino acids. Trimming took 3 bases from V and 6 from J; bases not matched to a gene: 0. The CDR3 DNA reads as TGCGCCAGCAGCTGGACTAGCGGCAATGAGCAGTTCTTC. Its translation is CASSWTSGNEQFF. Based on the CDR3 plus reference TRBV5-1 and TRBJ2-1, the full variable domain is KAGVTQTPRYLIKTRGQQVTLSCSPISGHRSVSWYQQTPGQGLQFLFEYFSETQRNKGNFPGRFSGRQFSNSRSEMNVSTLELGDSALYLCASSWTSGNEQFFGPGTRLTVL.

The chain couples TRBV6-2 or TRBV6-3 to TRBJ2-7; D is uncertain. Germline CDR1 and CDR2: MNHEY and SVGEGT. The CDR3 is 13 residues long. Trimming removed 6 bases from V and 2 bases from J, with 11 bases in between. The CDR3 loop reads CASSPGWAYEQYF. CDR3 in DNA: TGTGCCAGCAGCCCCGGCTGGGCCTACGAGCAGTACTTC.

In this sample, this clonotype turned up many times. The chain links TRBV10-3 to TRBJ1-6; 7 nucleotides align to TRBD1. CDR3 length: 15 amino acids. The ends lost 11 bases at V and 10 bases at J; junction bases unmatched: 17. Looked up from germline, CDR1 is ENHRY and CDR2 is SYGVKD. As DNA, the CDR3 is TGTGCCGCACGCCCCTCGACAGGGACGAGCTCACCCCTCCACTTT. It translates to CAARPSTGTSSPLHF.

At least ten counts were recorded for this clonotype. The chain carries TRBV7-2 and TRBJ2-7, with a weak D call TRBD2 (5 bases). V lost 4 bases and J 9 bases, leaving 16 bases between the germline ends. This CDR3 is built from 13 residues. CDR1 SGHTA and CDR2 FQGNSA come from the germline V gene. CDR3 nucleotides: TGTGCCAGCAGCTACCTGGACGCTGCGGGGCAGTACTTC. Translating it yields CASSYLDAAGQYF.

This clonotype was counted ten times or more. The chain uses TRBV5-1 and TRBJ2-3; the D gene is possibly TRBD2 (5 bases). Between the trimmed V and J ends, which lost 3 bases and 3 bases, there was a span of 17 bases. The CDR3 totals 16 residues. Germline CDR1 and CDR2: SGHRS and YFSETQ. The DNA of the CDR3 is TGCGCCAGCAGCTCGACGTGGACCGGCGGGACAGATACGCAGTATTTT. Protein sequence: CASSSTWTGGTDTQYF.

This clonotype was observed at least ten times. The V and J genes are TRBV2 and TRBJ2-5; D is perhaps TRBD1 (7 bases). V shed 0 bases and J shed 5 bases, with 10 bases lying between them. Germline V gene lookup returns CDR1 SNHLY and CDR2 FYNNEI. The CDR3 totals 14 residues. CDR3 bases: TGTGCCAGCAGTGAAGCGGCAGGGGGGGAGACCCAGTACTTC. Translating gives CASSEAAGGETQYF.

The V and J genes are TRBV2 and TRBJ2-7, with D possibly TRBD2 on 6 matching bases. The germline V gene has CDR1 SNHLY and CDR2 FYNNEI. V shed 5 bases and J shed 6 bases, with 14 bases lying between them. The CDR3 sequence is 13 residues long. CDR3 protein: CASSRDSLFEQYF. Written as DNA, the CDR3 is TGTGCCAGCAGTCGGGACTCCCTCTTCGAGCAGTACTTC.

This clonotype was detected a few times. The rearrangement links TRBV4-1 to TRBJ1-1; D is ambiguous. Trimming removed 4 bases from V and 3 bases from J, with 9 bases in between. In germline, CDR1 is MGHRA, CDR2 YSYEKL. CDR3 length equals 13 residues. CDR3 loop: CASSRARDTEAFF. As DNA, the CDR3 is TGCGCCAGCAGCCGGGCCCGGGACACTGAAGCTTTCTTT.

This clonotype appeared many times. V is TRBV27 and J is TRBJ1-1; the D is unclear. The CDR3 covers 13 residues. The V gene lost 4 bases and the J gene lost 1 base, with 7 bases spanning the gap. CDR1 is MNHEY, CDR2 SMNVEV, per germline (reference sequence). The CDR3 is CASSYTWNTEAFF. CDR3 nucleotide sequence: TGTGCCAGCAGTTACACGTGGAACACTGAAGCTTTCTTT.

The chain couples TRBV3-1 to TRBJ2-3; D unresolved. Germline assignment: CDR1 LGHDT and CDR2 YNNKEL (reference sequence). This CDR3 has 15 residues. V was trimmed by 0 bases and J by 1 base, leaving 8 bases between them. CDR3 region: CASSQDGVRTDTQYF. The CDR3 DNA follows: TGTGCCAGCAGCCAAGATGGAGTCCGCACAGATACGCAGTATTTT.

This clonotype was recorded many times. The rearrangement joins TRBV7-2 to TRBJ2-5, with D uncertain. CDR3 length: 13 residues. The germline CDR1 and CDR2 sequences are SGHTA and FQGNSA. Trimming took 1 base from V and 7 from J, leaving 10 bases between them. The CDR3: CASSLEGFGTQYF. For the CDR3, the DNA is TGTGCCAGCAGCTTAGAAGGGTTTGGGACCCAGTACTTC.

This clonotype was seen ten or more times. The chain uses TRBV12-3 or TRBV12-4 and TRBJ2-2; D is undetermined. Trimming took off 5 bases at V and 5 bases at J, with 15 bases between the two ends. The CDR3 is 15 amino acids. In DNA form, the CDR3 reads TGTGCCAGCAGTACGCCTCGATTCGGAACCGGGGAGCTGTTTTTT. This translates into CASSTPRFGTGELFF.

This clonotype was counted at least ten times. Here the CDR3 reads CASSGRGVSNQPQHF. CDR3 nucleotides: TGTGCCAGCAGTGGTAGGGGGGTCAGCAATCAGCCCCAGCATTTT. The V call is TRBV2, the J call TRBJ1-5; D might be TRBD1 (6 bases). CDR3 length: 15 amino acids. Germline CDR1 SNHLY, CDR2 FYNNEI. V was pared by 4 bases and J by 1 base, with 11 bases between.

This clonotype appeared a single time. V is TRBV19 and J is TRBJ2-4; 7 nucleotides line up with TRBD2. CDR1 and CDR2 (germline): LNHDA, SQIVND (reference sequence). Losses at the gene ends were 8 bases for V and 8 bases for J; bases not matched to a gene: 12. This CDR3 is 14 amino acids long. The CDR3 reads CASANRARGDIQYF. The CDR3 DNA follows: TGTGCCAGTGCTAACCGGGCCCGGGGGGACATTCAGTACTTC.

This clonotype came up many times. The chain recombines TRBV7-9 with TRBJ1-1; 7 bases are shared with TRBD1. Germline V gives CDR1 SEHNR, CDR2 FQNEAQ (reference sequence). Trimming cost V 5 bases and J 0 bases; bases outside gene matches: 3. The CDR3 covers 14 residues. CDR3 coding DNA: TGTGCCAGCAGCGTGACAGGGCTGAACACTGAAGCTTTCTTT. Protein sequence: CASSVTGLNTEAFF.

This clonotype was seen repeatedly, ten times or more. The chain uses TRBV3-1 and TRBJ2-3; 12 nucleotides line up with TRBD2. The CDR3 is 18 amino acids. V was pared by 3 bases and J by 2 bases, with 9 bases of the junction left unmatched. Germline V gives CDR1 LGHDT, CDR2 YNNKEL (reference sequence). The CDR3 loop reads CASSHPGLAGSITDTQYF. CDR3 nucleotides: TGTGCCAGCAGCCATCCCGGACTAGCGGGGAGCATCACAGATACGCAGTATTTT.

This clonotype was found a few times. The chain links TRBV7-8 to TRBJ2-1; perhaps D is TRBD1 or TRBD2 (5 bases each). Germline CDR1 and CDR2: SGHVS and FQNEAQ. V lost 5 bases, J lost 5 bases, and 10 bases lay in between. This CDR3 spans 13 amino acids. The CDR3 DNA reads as TGTGCCAGCAGCCTAGGGACGGACAATGAGCAGTTCTTC. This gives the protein CASSLGTDNEQFF.

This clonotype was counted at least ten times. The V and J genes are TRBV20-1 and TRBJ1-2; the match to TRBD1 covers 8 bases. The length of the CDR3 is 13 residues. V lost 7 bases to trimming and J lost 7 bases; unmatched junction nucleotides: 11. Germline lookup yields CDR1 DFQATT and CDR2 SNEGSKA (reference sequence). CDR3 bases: TGCAGTGGATACAGGGGGGAGCTGTTTGGCTACACCTTC. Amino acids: CSGYRGELFGYTF.

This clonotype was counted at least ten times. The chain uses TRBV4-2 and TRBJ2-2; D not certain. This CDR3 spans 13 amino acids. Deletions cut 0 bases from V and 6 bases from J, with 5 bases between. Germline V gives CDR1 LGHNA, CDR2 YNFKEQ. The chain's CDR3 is CASSQDNAGELFF. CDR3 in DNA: TGTGCCAGCAGCCAAGATAACGCCGGGGAGCTGTTTTTT.

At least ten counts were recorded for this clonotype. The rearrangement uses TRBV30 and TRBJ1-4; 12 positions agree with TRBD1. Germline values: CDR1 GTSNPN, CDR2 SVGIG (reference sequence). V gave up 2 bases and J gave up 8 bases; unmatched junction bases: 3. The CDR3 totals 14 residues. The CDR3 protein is CAWSRGQGAEKLFF. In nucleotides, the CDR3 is TGTGCCTGGAGTCGGGGACAGGGGGCGGAAAAACTGTTTTTT.

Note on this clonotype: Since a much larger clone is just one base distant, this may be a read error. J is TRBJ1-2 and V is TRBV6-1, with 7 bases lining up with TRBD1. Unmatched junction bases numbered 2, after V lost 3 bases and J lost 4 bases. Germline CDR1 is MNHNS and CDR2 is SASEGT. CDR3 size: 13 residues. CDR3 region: CASSERQGYGYTF. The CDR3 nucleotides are TGTGCCAGCAGTGAGCGACAGGGCTATGGCTACACCTTC.

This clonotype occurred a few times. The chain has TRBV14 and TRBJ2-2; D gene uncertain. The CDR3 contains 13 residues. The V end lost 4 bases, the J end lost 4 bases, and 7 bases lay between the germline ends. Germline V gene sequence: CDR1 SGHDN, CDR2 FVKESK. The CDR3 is CASSRELTGELFF. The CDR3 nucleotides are TGTGCCAGCAGCCGAGAACTCACCGGGGAGCTGTTTTTT.

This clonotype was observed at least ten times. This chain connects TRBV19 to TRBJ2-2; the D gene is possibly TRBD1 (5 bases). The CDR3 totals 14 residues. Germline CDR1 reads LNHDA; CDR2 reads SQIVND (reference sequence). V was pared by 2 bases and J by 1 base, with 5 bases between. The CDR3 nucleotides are TGTGCCAGTAGTATACAGGGGAACACCGGGGAGCTGTTTTTT. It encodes CASSIQGNTGELFF.

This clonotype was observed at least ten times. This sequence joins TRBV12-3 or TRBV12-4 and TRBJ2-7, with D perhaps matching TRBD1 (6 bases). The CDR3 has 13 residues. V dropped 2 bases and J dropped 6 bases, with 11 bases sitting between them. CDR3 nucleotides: TGTGCCAGCAGTTTAAACAGGGTGGGCGAGCAGTACTTC. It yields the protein CASSLNRVGEQYF.

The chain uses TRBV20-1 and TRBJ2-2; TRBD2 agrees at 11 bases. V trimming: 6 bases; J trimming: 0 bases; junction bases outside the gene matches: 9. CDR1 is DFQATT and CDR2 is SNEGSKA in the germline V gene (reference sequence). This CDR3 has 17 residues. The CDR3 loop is CSAHSTSGDTNTGELFF. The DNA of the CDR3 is TGCAGTGCCCATTCGACTAGCGGGGATACGAACACCGGGGAGCTGTTTTTT.